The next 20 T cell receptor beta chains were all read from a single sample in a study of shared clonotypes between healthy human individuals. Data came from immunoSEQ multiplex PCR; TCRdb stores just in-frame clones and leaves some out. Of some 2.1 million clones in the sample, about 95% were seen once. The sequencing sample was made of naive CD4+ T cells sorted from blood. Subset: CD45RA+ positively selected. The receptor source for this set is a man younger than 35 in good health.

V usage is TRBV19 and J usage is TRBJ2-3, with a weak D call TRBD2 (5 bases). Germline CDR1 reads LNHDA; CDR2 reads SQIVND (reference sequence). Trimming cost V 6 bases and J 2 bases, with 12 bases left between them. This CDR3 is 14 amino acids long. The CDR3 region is CASRPRGNTDTQYF. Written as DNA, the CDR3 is TGTGCCAGTAGGCCCCGAGGGAACACAGATACGCAGTATTTT. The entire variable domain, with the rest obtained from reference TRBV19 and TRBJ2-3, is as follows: DGGITQSPKYLFRKEGQNVTLSCEQNLNHDAMYWYRQDPGQGLRLIYYSQIVNDFQKGDIAEGYSVSREKKESFPLTVTSAQKNPTAFYLCASRPRGNTDTQYFGPGTRLTVL.

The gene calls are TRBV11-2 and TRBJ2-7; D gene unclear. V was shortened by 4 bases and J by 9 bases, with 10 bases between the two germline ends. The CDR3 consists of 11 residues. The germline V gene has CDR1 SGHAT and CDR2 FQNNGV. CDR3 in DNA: TGTGCCAGCAGCTCCCTCTCGCTGCAGTACTTC. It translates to CASSSLSLQYF.

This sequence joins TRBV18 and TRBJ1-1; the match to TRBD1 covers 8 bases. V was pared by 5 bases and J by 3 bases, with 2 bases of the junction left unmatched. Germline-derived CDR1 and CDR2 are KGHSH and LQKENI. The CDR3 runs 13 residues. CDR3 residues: CASSKDRDTEAFF. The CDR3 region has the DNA TGTGCCAGCTCAAAGGACAGGGACACTGAAGCTTTCTTT.

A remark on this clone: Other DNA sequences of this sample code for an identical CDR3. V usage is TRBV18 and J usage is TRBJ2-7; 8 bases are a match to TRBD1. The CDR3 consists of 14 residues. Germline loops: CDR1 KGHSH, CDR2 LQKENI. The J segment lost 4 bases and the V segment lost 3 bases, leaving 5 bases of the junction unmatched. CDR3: CASSPKQGDYEQYF. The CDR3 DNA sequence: TGTGCCAGCTCACCGAAACAGGGGGATTACGAGCAGTACTTC. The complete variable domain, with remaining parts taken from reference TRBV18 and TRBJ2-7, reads NAGVMQNPRHLVRRRGQEARLRCSPMKGHSHVYWYRQLPEEGLKFMVYLQKENIIDESGMPKERFSAEFPKEGPSILRIQQVVRGDSAAYFCASSPKQGDYEQYFGPGTRLTVT.

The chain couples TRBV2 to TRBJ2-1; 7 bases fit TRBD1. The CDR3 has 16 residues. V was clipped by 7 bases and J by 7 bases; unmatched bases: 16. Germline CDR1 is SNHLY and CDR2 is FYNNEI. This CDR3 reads CASTLSLRGLWNEQFF. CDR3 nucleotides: TGTGCCAGCACCCTCAGTTTGAGGGGGCTTTGGAATGAGCAGTTCTTC.

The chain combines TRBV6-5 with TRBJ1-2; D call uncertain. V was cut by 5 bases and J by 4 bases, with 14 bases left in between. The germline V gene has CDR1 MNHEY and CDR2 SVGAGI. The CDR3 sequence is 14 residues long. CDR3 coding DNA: TGTGCCAGCAGTAGCTCCGCAGGAAGCTATGGCTACACCTTC. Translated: CASSSSAGSYGYTF.

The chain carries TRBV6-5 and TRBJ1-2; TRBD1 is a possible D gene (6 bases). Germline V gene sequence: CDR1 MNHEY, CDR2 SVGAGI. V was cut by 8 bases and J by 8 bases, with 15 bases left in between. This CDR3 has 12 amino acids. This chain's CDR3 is CASWGGNYGYTF. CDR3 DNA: TGTGCCAGCTGGGGGGGCAATTACGGCTACACCTTC.

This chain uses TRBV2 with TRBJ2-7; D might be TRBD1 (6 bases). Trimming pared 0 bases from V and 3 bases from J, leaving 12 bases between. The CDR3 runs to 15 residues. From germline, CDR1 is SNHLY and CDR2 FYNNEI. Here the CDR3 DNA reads TGTGCCAGCAGTGAAGCAGGCAGGGGCGGCTACGAGCAGTACTTC. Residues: CASSEAGRGGYEQYF.

In DNA, the CDR3 is TGTGCCAGCAGTTTAGTCAGGGGAGAAGCTTTCTTT. The encoded protein is CASSLVRGEAFF. The chain joins TRBV28 to TRBJ1-1; maybe TRBD1 (6 bases). The CDR3 has 12 residues. The V and J ends lost 2 bases and 8 bases respectively, with 9 bases between them. Germline-derived CDR1 and CDR2 are MDHEN and SYDVKM.

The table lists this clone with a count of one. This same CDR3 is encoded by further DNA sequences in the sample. The chain's CDR3 is CAISDGSYEQYF. The CDR3 DNA is TGTGCCATCAGTGACGGCTCCTACGAGCAGTACTTC. The rearrangement links TRBV10-3 to TRBJ2-7; D not certain. The germline V and J ends were trimmed by 3 bases and 0 bases, with 3 bases remaining between them. Germline-derived CDR1 and CDR2 are ENHRY and SYGVKD. The CDR3 length is 12 residues.

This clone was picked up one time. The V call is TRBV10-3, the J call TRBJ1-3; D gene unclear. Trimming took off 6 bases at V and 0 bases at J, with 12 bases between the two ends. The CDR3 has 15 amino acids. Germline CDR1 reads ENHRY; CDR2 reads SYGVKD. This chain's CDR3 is CAISEDGFSGNTIYF. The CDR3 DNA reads TGTGCCATCAGCGAAGACGGGTTCTCTGGAAACACCATATATTTT.

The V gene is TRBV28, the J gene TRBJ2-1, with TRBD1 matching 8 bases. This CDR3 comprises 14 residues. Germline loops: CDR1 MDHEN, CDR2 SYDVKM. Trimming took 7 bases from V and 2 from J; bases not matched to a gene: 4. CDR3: CASISGGPYNEQFF. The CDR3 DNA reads TGTGCCAGCATTTCAGGGGGCCCCTACAATGAGCAGTTCTTC.

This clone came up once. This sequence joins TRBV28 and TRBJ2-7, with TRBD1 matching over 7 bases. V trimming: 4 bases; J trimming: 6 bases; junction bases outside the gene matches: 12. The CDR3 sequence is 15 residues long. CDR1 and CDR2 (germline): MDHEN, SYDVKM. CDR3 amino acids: CASSWRTGMVGEQYF. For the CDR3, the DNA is TGTGCCAGCAGTTGGCGGACAGGCATGGTCGGCGAGCAGTACTTC.

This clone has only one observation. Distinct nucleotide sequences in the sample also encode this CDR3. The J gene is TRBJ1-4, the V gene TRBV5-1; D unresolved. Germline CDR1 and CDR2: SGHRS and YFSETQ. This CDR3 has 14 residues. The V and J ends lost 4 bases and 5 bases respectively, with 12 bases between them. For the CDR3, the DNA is TGCGCCAGCAGCCCGACTGGTGGGAATGAAAAACTGTTTTTT. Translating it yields CASSPTGGNEKLFF.

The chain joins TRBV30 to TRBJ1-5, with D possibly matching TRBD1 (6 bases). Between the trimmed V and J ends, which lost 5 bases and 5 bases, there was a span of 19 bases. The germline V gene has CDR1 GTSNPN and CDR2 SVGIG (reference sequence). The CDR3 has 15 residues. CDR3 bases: TGTGCCTGGCAAACAGGGAAATTTATGGATCAGCCCCAGCATTTT. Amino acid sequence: CAWQTGKFMDQPQHF.

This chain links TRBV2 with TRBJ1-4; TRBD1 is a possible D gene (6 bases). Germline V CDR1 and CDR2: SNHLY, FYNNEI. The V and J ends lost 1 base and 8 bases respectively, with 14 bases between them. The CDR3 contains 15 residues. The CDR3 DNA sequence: TGTGCCAGCAGTGAAGATTGGGGGCGCGGGGAAAAACTGTTTTTT. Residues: CASSEDWGRGEKLFF.

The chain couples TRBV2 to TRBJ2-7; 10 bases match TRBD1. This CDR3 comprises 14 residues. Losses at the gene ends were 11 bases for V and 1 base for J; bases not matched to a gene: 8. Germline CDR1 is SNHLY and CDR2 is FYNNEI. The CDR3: CACQPGQGSYEQYF. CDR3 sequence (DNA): TGTGCCTGTCAACCGGGACAGGGGTCCTACGAGCAGTACTTC. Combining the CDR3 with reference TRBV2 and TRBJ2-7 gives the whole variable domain EPEVTQTPSHQVTQMGQEVILRCVPISNHLYFYWYRQILGQKVEFLVSFYNNEISEKSEIFDDQFSVERPDGSNFTLKIRSTKLEDSAMYFCACQPGQGSYEQYFGPGTRLTVT.

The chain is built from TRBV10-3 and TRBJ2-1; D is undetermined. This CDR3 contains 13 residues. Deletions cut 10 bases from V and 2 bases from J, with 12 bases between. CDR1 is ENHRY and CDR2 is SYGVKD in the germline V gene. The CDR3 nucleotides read TGTGCCACCGGTTTGAAGGCCTACAATGAGCAGTTCTTC. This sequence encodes CATGLKAYNEQFF.

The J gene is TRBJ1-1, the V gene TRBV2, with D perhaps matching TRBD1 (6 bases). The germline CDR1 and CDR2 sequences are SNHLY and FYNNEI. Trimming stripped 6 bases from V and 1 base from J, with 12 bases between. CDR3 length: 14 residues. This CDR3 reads CASRARGQNTEAFF. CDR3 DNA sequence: TGTGCCAGCAGAGCCCGGGGGCAGAACACTGAAGCTTTCTTT. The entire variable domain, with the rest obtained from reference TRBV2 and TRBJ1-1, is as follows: EPEVTQTPSHQVTQMGQEVILRCVPISNHLYFYWYRQILGQKVEFLVSFYNNEISEKSEIFDDQFSVERPDGSNFTLKIRSTKLEDSAMYFCASRARGQNTEAFFGQGTRLTVV.

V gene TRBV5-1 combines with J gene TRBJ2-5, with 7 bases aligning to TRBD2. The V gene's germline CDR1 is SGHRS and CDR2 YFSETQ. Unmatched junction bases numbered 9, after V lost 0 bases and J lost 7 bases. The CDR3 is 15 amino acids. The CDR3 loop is CASSLGWLADGTQYF. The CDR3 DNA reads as TGCGCCAGCAGCTTGGGGTGGCTAGCGGACGGGACCCAGTACTTC.